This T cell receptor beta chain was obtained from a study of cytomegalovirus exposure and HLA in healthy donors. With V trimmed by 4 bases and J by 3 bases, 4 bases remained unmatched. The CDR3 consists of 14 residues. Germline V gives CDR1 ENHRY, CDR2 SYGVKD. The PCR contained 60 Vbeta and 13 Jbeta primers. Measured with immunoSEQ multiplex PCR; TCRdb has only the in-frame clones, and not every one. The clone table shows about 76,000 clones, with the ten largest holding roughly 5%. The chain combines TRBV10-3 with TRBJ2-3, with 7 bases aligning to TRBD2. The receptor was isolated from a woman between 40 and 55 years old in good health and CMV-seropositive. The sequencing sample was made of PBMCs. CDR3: CAISGEGTTDTQYF. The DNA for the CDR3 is TGTGCCATCAGTGGGGAGGGTACGACAGATACGCAGTATTTT.